This TCR beta chain was observed in a study of T-cell reconstitution after alpha-beta-depleted transplantation in children. Study results and caveats: By one year post-transplant, T-cell counts and diversity largely arose from T cells that were newly produced. Recipient T cells and thymic progenitors that survived were the source of the high TCRbeta diversity seen at day 60 in some patients. Reported findings indicate that, about two months after transplant, alpha-beta T cells came from several hundred expanded clones, which were derived from non-depleted graft cells.

The library targeted TCRbeta and was prepared with unique molecular identifiers. Via MiXCR, TCRdb re-called the PCR reads, giving one row per CDR3 protein. This table has some 450,000 distinct CDR3 sequences, approximately 42% appearing once. About this clonotype: Its antigen remains unknown.

Germline values: CDR1 SGHDT, CDR2 YYEEEE. This CDR3 region has 18 residues. Between the trimmed V and J ends, which lost 3 bases and 2 bases, there was a span of 22 bases. This sequence originates from a girl between 2 and 10 years old with aplastic anemia, due to receive a stem cell transplant. This sequence joins TRBV5-6 and TRBJ2-3; D might be TRBD2 (7 bases). The sequences come from PBMCs, collected before TCRalphabeta/CD19-depleted stem cell transplant. CDR3 nucleotides: TGTGCCAGCAGCTCGGAGCCAGGGAGTGGGGGGGCCACAGATACGCAGTATTTT. As protein: CASSSEPGSGGATDTQYF.